These 21 T cell receptor beta chains share one sample of origin, sequenced in a study of blood T cells in healthy people across ages. The use of a sample-barcoded 5' primer and a J-beta primer mix characterized a second PCR of about 6 to 12 cycles. TCRdb redid the calling of the 5' RACE reads with MiXCR, one entry per CDR3 protein. The sample shows approximately 800,000 distinct CDR3 sequences, less than 80% of them seen only once. The sample comprised blood. All receptors derive from a man aged 25-45 years in good health.

In this sample, this clonotype turned up a few times. The chain carries TRBV14 and TRBJ2-7; D call uncertain. This CDR3 contains 12 residues. Trimming cost V 3 bases and J 2 bases, with 5 bases left between them. Germline V gene lookup returns CDR1 SGHDN and CDR2 FVKESK. As DNA, the CDR3 is TGTGCCAGCAGCCAGACGACCTACGAGCAGTACTTC. Protein product: CASSQTTYEQYF. The whole variable domain, filled in from reference TRBV14 and TRBJ2-7, reads EAGVTQFPSHSVIEKGQTVTLRCDPISGHDNLYWYRRVMGKEIKFLLHFVKESKQDESGMPNNRFLAERTGGTYSTLKVQPAELEDSGVYFCASSQTTYEQYFGPGTRLTVT.

The rearrangement uses TRBV5-6 and TRBJ2-4; D not certain. The end of the DNA fits TRBJ2-7 better, so the J call may be wrong. Germline CDR1 is SGHDT and CDR2 is YYEEEE. CDR3 length equals 14 residues. CDR3 DNA sequence: TGTGCCAGCAGCTTGGGGTATCGGTCCTACGAGCAGTACTTC. Its protein is CASSLGYRSYEQYF.

The rearrangement joins TRBV7-2 to TRBJ1-2; a weak D match, TRBD1 (6 bases). V dropped 10 bases and J dropped 6 bases, with 12 bases sitting between them. The CDR3 is 11 residues long. Germline V gives CDR1 SGHTA, CDR2 FQGNSA. This chain's CDR3 is CATGVGDGYTF. As DNA, the CDR3 is TGTGCCACAGGGGTGGGCGATGGCTACACCTTC. Drawing the rest from reference TRBV7-2 and TRBJ1-2, the complete variable domain is GAGVSQSPSNKVTEKGKDVELRCDPISGHTALYWYRQSLGQGLEFLIYFQGNSAPDKSGLPSDRFSAERTGGSVSTLTIQRTQQEDSAVYLCATGVGDGYTFGSGTRLTVV.

As concerns this clonotype: With a much larger clone just one base away, this may be a read error. The rearrangement joins TRBV29-1 to TRBJ1-2; D is unclear. This CDR3 region has 13 residues. Germline V gene lookup returns CDR1 SQVTM and CDR2 ANQGSEA. CDR3 sequence reads: CSVRAGANYGCTF. The CDR3 DNA reads as TGCAGCGTTAGGGCGGGAGCTAACTATGGCTGCACCTTC.

V usage is TRBV5-7 and J usage is TRBJ1-1; no firm D call. TRBV5-7 is an ORF; its function is uncertain. The CDR3 length is 19 residues. Trimming removed 1 base at V and 3 bases at J, with 25 bases between. The CDR3 DNA is TGTGCCAGCAGCTTGTTGGTCCGTCCAGAGAAACGTACCCACACTGAAGCTTTCTTT. This gives the protein CASSLLVRPEKRTHTEAFF.

This clonotype was seen just once. V gene TRBV6-2 or TRBV6-3 combines with J gene TRBJ2-7, with unresolved D. The CDR3 contains 13 residues. V was pared by 8 bases and J by 3 bases, with 14 bases between. Per germline, CDR1 MNHEY and CDR2 SVGEGT. CDR3: CASSYWEYYEQYF. CDR3 sequence (DNA): TGTGCCAGCTCCTACTGGGAATACTACGAGCAGTACTTC.

This clonotype was detected a few times. V and J are TRBV5-5 and TRBJ2-7; 7 bases match TRBD1. This CDR3 comprises 14 residues. V dropped 2 bases and J dropped 2; count of bases not matched to a gene: 4. Germline V CDR1 and CDR2: SGHKS, YYEKEE (reference sequence). The CDR3 DNA is TGTGCCAGCAGCTTACAGGGGACCCCCTACGAGCAGTACTTC. Amino acids: CASSLQGTPYEQYF.

This chain connects TRBV12-3 or TRBV12-4 to TRBJ2-1; D unresolved. V dropped 2 bases and J dropped 5 bases, with 22 bases sitting between them. This CDR3 contains 18 residues. CDR3 residues: CASSLRDPADERDNEQFF. CDR3 nucleotide sequence: TGTGCCAGCAGTTTAAGAGATCCCGCGGACGAAAGGGACAATGAGCAGTTCTTC.

In its sample, this clonotype was seen a few times. V and J are TRBV20-1 and TRBJ2-7; the match to TRBD1 covers 7 bases. V was pared by 1 base and J by 2 bases, with 5 bases of the junction left unmatched. This CDR3 region has 14 residues. Per the germline V gene, CDR1 is DFQATT and CDR2 is SNEGSKA (reference sequence). CDR3 bases: TGCAGTGCTAGAGGGGAGACAGGGCCCTACGAGCAGTACTTC. Translating gives CSARGETGPYEQYF.

V usage is TRBV20-1 and J usage is TRBJ2-4, with D possibly matching TRBD2 (5 bases). V dropped 7 bases and J dropped 2 bases, with 15 bases sitting between them. This CDR3 is 14 amino acids long. Per the germline V gene, CDR1 is DFQATT and CDR2 is SNEGSKA (reference sequence). The DNA for the CDR3 is TGCAGTGTCCCGGCCCCGGGGACCAAAAACATTCAGTACTTC. Amino acid sequence: CSVPAPGTKNIQYF.

The chain links TRBV7-8 to TRBJ2-3; either TRBD1 or TRBD2 may fit D (6 bases each). The CDR3 spans 15 residues. Per the germline V gene, CDR1 is SGHVS and CDR2 is FQNEAQ. The V gene lost 3 bases and the J gene lost 4 bases, with 14 bases spanning the gap. The CDR3 spells CASSFGGLRADTQYF. CDR3 DNA: TGTGCCAGCAGCTTTGGGGGGCTTAGGGCAGATACGCAGTATTTT.

This clonotype was observed a few times. The chain is built from TRBV11-2 and TRBJ2-5; D is ambiguous. The CDR3 loop spans 14 amino acids. Trimming removed 0 bases at V and 5 bases at J, with 10 bases between. Looked up from germline, CDR1 is SGHAT and CDR2 is FQNNGV. The CDR3 DNA follows: TGTGCCAGCAGCTTAGATGGAAGGCGGGAGACCCAGTACTTC. Translation gives CASSLDGRRETQYF.

The J gene is TRBJ2-5, the V gene TRBV3-1, with D tentatively TRBD1 or TRBD2 (5 bases each). The germline V gene has CDR1 LGHDT and CDR2 YNNKEL (reference sequence). This CDR3 has 16 residues. V was cut by 0 bases and J by 5 bases, with 16 bases left in between. The DNA for the CDR3 is TGTGCCAGCAGCCAAGATGTTAGAGAGGGGTTGGAGACCCAGTACTTC. It encodes CASSQDVREGLETQYF.

This clonotype was seen only a few times. The J gene is TRBJ2-7, the V gene TRBV2; 7 nucleotides align to TRBD1. Trimming at V came to 4 bases and at J to 4 bases, leaving 4 bases not matched to a gene. Germline V lookup: CDR1 SNHLY, CDR2 FYNNEI. CDR3 length: 13 amino acids. CDR3 protein: CASSVYRGYEQYF. Written as DNA, the CDR3 is TGTGCCAGCAGTGTATACAGGGGTTACGAGCAGTACTTC.

The chain joins TRBV7-3 to TRBJ2-1, with a weak D call TRBD1 (5 bases). CDR1 SGHTA and CDR2 FQGTGA come from the germline V gene. The ends were cut back, 3 bases at V and 6 bases at J, with 15 bases in the middle. This CDR3 is 15 amino acids long. CDR3 sequence reads: CASSLSQGFGNEQFF. CDR3 nucleotides: TGTGCCAGCAGCTTGTCCCAGGGTTTTGGCAATGAGCAGTTCTTC. The full variable domain, its missing parts supplied by reference TRBV7-3 and TRBJ2-1, is GAGVSQTPSNKVTEKGKYVELRCDPISGHTALYWYRQSLGQGPEFLIYFQGTGAADDSGLPNDRFFAVRPEGSVSTLKIQRTERGDSAVYLCASSLSQGFGNEQFFGPGTRLTVL.

This clonotype has at least ten counts. The V and J genes are TRBV15 and TRBJ2-5; D call uncertain. The germline V gene has CDR1 LNHNV and CDR2 YYDKDF (reference sequence). The V and J ends lost 0 bases and 4 bases respectively, with 6 bases between them. The CDR3 totals 13 residues. CDR3 loop: CATSRDFGETQYF. Here the CDR3 DNA reads TGTGCCACCAGCAGAGATTTCGGAGAGACCCAGTACTTC.

CDR3 in DNA: TGCGCCAGCAGCCAGGCTAGCGGGGCCGAGCAGTTCTTC. Protein product: CASSQASGAEQFF. The V call is TRBV4-3, the J call TRBJ2-1; 9 bases align to TRBD2. The junction had 4 bases not matched to a gene; V was cut back by 3 bases and J by 10 bases. The CDR3 contains 13 residues. Germline values: CDR1 LGHNA, CDR2 YSLEER.

The chain couples TRBV20-1 to TRBJ1-1; D is ambiguous. Germline CDR1 reads DFQATT; CDR2 reads SNEGSKA (reference sequence). The CDR3 runs 14 residues. V lost 4 bases and J 0 bases, leaving 12 bases between the germline ends. The DNA of the CDR3 is TGCAGTGCTAAGGATATATACCTGAACACTGAAGCTTTCTTT. Protein sequence: CSAKDIYLNTEAFF.

This clonotype was counted between two and nine times. The V and J genes are TRBV3-1 and TRBJ2-1, with 10 bases lining up with TRBD2. The CDR3 is made up of 17 amino acids. Germline loops: CDR1 LGHDT, CDR2 YNNKEL (reference sequence). V shed 6 bases and J 2 bases; nucleotides not matched to a gene: 10. CDR3 amino acids: CASRPTSGASPYNEQFF. Here the CDR3 DNA reads TGTGCCAGCAGACCCACTAGCGGGGCCTCCCCCTACAATGAGCAGTTCTTC.

This chain connects TRBV6-4 to TRBJ2-6, with 7 positions matching TRBD2. Trimming at V came to 5 bases and at J to 0 bases, leaving 7 bases not matched to a gene. Germline CDR1 MRHNA, CDR2 SNTAGT. This CDR3 spans 17 amino acids. The CDR3 reads CASSWGGLHSGANVLTF. The CDR3 DNA reads TGTGCCAGCAGTTGGGGGGGACTCCACTCTGGGGCCAACGTCCTGACTTTC.

The chain recombines TRBV10-3 with TRBJ1-4; no firm D call. The CDR3 covers 12 residues. The V gene lost 8 bases and the J gene lost 2 bases, with 6 bases spanning the gap. Germline-derived CDR1 and CDR2 are ENHRY and SYGVKD. In DNA, the CDR3 is TGTGCCATCGGATCGACTAATGAAAAACTGTTTTTT. Its translation: CAIGSTNEKLFF.